This T cell receptor beta chain comes out of a study of blood T cell repertoires in COVID-19. TCRdb's copy holds only in-frame clones and misses some; the assay was immunoSEQ multiplex PCR. The data show some 40,000 clones, with about four fifths seen just once and about 40% held by the top ten. The V end lost 4 bases, the J end lost 7 bases, and 20 bases lay between the germline ends. Germline assignment: CDR1 MGHRA and CDR2 YSYEKL. This CDR3 region has 16 residues. The sample consisted of peripheral blood. This chain links TRBV4-1 with TRBJ2-1; the D gene is possibly TRBD2 (6 bases). The TCR was taken from an elderly man with active or convalescent COVID-19. The DNA of the CDR3 is TGCGCCAGCAGCCGGTATCGGGGGACTGGCGGTAATGAGCAGTTCTTC. This encodes CASSRYRGTGGNEQFF.